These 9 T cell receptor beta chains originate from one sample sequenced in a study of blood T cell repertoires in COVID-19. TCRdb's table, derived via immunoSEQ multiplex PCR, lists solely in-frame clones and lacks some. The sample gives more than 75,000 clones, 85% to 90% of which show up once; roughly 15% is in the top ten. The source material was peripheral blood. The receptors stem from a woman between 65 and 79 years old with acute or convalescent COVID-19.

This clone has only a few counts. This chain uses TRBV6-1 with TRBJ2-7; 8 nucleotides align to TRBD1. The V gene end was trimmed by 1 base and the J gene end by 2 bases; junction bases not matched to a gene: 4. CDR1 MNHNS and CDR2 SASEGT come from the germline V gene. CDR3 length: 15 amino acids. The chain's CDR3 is CASSEVGQAAYEQYV. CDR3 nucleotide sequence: TGTGCCAGCAGTGAAGTGGGACAGGCTGCCTACGAGCAGTACGTC.

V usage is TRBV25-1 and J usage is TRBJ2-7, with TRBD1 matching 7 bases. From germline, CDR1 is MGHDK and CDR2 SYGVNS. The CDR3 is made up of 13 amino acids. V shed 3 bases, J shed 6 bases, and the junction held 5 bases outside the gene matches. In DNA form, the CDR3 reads TGTGCCAGCAGTGAGATAGGGGGCAGCGAGCAGTACGTC. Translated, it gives CASSEIGGSEQYV.

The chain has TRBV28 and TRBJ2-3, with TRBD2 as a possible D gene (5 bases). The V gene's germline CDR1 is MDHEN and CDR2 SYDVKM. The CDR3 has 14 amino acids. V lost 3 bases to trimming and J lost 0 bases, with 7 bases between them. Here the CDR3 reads CASSLGGSTDTQYF. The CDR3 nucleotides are TGTGCCAGCAGTTTGGGCGGGAGCACAGATACGCAGTATTTT.

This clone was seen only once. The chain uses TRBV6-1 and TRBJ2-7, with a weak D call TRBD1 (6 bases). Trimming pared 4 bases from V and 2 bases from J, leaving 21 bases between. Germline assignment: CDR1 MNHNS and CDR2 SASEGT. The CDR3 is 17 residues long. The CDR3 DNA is TGTGCCAGCAGTGGCACGGGGACATTTTCGGGGACCTACGAGCAGTACGTC. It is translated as CASSGTGTFSGTYEQYV.

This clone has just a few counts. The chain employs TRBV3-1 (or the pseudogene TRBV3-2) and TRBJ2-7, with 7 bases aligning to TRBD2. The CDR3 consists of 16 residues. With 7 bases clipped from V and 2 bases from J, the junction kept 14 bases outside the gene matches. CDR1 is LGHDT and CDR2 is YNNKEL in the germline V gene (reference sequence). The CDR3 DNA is TGTGCCAGCAAAACGGGAGGTTGCCTTTTACCCTACGAGCAGTACGTC. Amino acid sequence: CASKTGGCLLPYEQYV.

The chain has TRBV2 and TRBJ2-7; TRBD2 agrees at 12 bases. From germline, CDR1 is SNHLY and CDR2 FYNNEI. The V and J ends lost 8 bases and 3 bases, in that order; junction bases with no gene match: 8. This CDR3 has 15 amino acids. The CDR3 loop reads CASAVRTSGIYEQYV. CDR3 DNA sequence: TGTGCCAGCGCAGTGCGGACTAGCGGGATCTACGAGCAGTACGTC.

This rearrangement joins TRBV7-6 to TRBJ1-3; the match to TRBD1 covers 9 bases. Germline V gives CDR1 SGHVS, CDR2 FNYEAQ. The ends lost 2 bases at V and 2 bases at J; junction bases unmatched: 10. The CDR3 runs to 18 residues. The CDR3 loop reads CASSLSYMRQGAGNTIYF. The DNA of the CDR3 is TGTGCCAGCAGCTTATCTTATATGAGACAGGGGGCTGGAAACACCATATATTTT.

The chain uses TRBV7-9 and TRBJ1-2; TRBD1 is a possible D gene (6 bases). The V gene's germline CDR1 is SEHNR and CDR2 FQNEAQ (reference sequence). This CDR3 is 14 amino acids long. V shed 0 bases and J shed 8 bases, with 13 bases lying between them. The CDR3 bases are TGTGCCAGCAGCTTAGCGCTGGGGGCGCCCGGCTACACCTTC. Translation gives CASSLALGAPGYTF.

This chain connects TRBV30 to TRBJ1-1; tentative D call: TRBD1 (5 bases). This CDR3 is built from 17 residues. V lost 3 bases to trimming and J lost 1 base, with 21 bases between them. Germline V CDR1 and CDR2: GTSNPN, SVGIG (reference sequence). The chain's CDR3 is CAWSFNPPGRENTEAFF. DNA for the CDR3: TGTGCCTGGAGCTTTAACCCCCCGGGCAGGGAGAACACTGAAGCTTTCTTT.